The following is a TCR beta chain sequence with its context. This receptor's antigen is unknown. The junction does not match germline at one end; this may be a read error. The entry originates in a study of metastatic and nonmetastatic thyroid tumors (TCRdb year 2020). In terms of the full investigation: The researchers compared repertoires between peripheral blood samples and tumor or nodule tissue samples from patients with malignant or benign thyroid disease. Study-level results and caveats: TCR beta diversity was reported as significantly higher in malignant tumors than in benign nodules, in both blood and tumor samples.

Spanning cysteine to phenylalanine, the CDR3 consists of 15 amino acids. Only the CDR3 DNA is retained, 45 bases long and in frame from the first base. Looking up the germline V gene yields CDR1 MRHNA and CDR2 SNTAGT. No patient had received any treatment before thyroid surgery. The study retrospectively analysed patient clinical samples collected from the early 2010s to the late 2010s using T-cell receptor beta sequencing. The library was obtained by PCR. Sequencer: Illumina HiSeq 4000. High-throughput sequencing was used to profile the TCR beta-chain CDR3 region of every patient. Turning to the authors' computational methods: Drawing on CDR3 differences between clinicopathological groups, the researchers built a classifier meant to tell apart patients with distant-metastatic papillary thyroid cancer. To measure repertoire diversity the researchers used the Shannon index, while the Morisita-Horn index served to gauge how similar the tumor and blood repertoires were. Using fastp at Q25 and MiXCR, TCRdb reprocessed the public reads and kept productive beta chains. The V and J calls were determined by TCRdb, not by the authors. This sample gives under 20,000 clones in total; 29% of them show up just once. The top ten clones comprise less than 15% of the sample.

This receptor was taken from a female donor with papillary thyroid cancer or a benign thyroid nodule (not recorded which). Some clones in this sample may be carry-over from other donors' samples. The sample was tumor tissue. The chain is encoded by TRBV6-4 joined to TRBJ2-1, and 10 junction bases match TRBD2. For the CDR3, the sequence is CASSYSRTSGNEQFF. The DNA sequence is TGTGCCAGCAGTTACTCCCGGACTAGCGGAAATGAGCAGTTCTTC.